This is a list of T cell receptor beta chains from one sample in a study of identical twins. From the 5' RACE reads, TCRdb called clonotypes with MiXCR, one entry per CDR3 protein. This repertoire shows about 500,000 distinct CDR3 sequences, over 11% found once; its top ten account for more than 0.8%. This same sample was also taken into another study, of yellow fever vaccine responses in identical twins.

The sequenced material came from CD4+ T cells sorted from blood. The receptors originated from a woman under 30 in good health. CDR3s include the opening cysteine and the closing phenylalanine or tryptophan. The D gene is left open where the match is weak. Some rows have no size entry. The others give once, few or many, or a class for an expanded clone.

v_call: TRBV19
d_call: TRBD2
cdr3_length: 18
clone_size: few
j_call: TRBJ2-2
cdr3_nt: TGTGCCAGTAGTGTAACTCCGGGACTAGCGGGCCGCACCGGGGAGCTGTTTTTT
cdr3_aa: CASSVTPGLAGRTGELFF

v_call: TRBV11-2
d_call: TRBD2
cdr3_length: 15
clone_size: few
j_call: TRBJ2-1
cdr3_nt: TGTGCCAGCAGCTCTCAAGCGGGAGCGTACAATGAGCAGTTCTTC
cdr3_aa: CASSSQAGAYNEQFF

v_call: TRBV18
d_call: TRBD1
cdr3_length: 15
clone_size: NA
j_call: TRBJ2-2
cdr3_nt: TGTGCCAGCTCACCACGGACAGGGACCACCGGGGAGCTGTTTTTT
cdr3_aa: CASSPRTGTTGELFF

v_call: TRBV6-2/TRBV6-3
d_call: NA
cdr3_length: 14
clone_size: few
j_call: TRBJ2-2
cdr3_nt: TGTGCCACGCGACGGGCTCTGAACACCGGGGAGCTGTTTTTT
cdr3_aa: CATRRALNTGELFF

v_call: TRBV24-1
d_call: TRBD2
cdr3_length: 15
clone_size: NA
j_call: TRBJ2-5
cdr3_nt: TGTGCCACCAGTTCCGGGGGGGGAGGTCAAGAGACCCAGTACTTC
cdr3_aa: CATSSGGGGQETQYF

v_call: TRBV4-3
d_call: NA
cdr3_length: 14
clone_size: NA
j_call: TRBJ2-5
cdr3_nt: TGCGCCAGCAGCAAAGGGGACTCCCAAGAGACCCAGTACTTC
cdr3_aa: CASSKGDSQETQYF

v_call: TRBV7-2
d_call: NA
cdr3_length: 16
clone_size: NA
j_call: TRBJ1-5
cdr3_nt: TGTGCCAGCAGCTTAGTATGGTCGGCAGGTCGTCAGCCCCAGCATTTT
cdr3_aa: CASSLVWSAGRQPQHF

v_call: TRBV12-5
d_call: NA
cdr3_length: 17
clone_size: few
j_call: TRBJ1-1
cdr3_nt: TGTGCTAGTGGCCGCAGCGGGGGCCCAGTCGAGAACACTGAAGCTTTCTTT
cdr3_aa: CASGRSGGPVENTEAFF

v_call: TRBV18
d_call: NA
cdr3_length: 13
clone_size: many
j_call: TRBJ2-3
cdr3_nt: TGTGCTAGCAGCCCGTCGTCCACAGATACGCAGTATTTT
cdr3_aa: CASSPSSTDTQYF

v_call: TRBV4-3
d_call: NA
cdr3_length: 15
clone_size: few
j_call: TRBJ2-7
cdr3_nt: TGCGCCAGCAGCCATGGACGGGAGTGGGGCCACGAGCAGTACTTC
cdr3_aa: CASSHGREWGHEQYF

v_call: TRBV6-2/TRBV6-3
d_call: NA
cdr3_length: 11
clone_size: few
j_call: TRBJ2-4
cdr3_nt: TGTGCCAGCAGCCGCGAAAACATTCAGTACTTC
cdr3_aa: CASSRENIQYF

v_call: TRBV3-1
d_call: NA
cdr3_length: 14
clone_size: NA
j_call: TRBJ2-1
cdr3_nt: TGTGCCAGCAGCCAAGTTGACAGTTTAGATGAGCAGTTCTTC
cdr3_aa: CASSQVDSLDEQFF

v_call: TRBV5-1
d_call: TRBD2
cdr3_length: 16
clone_size: many
j_call: TRBJ2-7
cdr3_nt: TGCGCCAGCAGCTTGATTCCTAGCGGTACCTCCTACGAGCAGTACTTC
cdr3_aa: CASSLIPSGTSYEQYF

v_call: TRBV5-1
d_call: TRBD2
cdr3_length: 16
clone_size: few
j_call: TRBJ2-5
cdr3_nt: TGCGCCAGCAGAAGTCTAGCGGGGGGAACACAAGAGACCCAGTACTTC
cdr3_aa: CASRSLAGGTQETQYF

v_call: TRBV5-6
d_call: TRBD1
cdr3_length: 17
clone_size: NA
j_call: TRBJ2-2
cdr3_nt: TGTGCCAGCAGCTTGGAAAGGGGACAGGGCGTCACCGGGGAGCTGTTTTTT
cdr3_aa: CASSLERGQGVTGELFF

v_call: TRBV7-8
d_call: NA
cdr3_length: 16
clone_size: NA
j_call: TRBJ2-1
cdr3_nt: TGTGCCAGCAGCCCTGGAGACCGGGGATCCTACAATGAGCAGTTCTTC
cdr3_aa: CASSPGDRGSYNEQFF

v_call: TRBV19
d_call: TRBD1
cdr3_length: 17
clone_size: few
j_call: TRBJ2-1
cdr3_nt: TGTGCCAGTAGTTCTTGGGACAGGGAAGAGGTTCTCCATGAGCAGTTCTTC
cdr3_aa: CASSSWDREEVLHEQFF

v_call: TRBV5-1
d_call: NA
cdr3_length: 15
clone_size: few
j_call: TRBJ2-1
cdr3_nt: TGCGCCAGCAGTCTTCTAGCGAGGGGCCAGGGTGAGCAGTTCTTC
cdr3_aa: CASSLLARGQGEQFF

v_call: TRBV12-3/TRBV12-4
d_call: NA
cdr3_length: 13
clone_size: NA
j_call: TRBJ2-5
cdr3_nt: TGTGCCAGCAGCCCGTCCGGTAGGAAGACCCAGTACTTC
cdr3_aa: CASSPSGRKTQYF

v_call: TRBV7-9
d_call: NA
cdr3_length: 14
clone_size: few
j_call: TRBJ2-1
cdr3_nt: TGTGCCAGCAGCTTCAAGGGGTCCTTTAATGAGCAGTTCTTC
cdr3_aa: CASSFKGSFNEQFF

v_call: TRBV7-9
d_call: TRBD2
cdr3_length: 13
clone_size: NA
j_call: TRBJ2-1
cdr3_nt: TGTGCCAGCAGCTTCCCTAGCGGCAATGGGCAGTTCTTC
cdr3_aa: CASSFPSGNGQFF

v_call: TRBV6-2/TRBV6-3
d_call: NA
cdr3_length: 18
clone_size: NA
j_call: TRBJ2-3
cdr3_nt: TGTGCCAGCAGTTACTCGCTCGGGAGTATTGAGGGGGCAGATACGCAGTATTTT
cdr3_aa: CASSYSLGSIEGADTQYF

v_call: TRBV12-3/TRBV12-4
d_call: NA
cdr3_length: 14
clone_size: NA
j_call: TRBJ1-4
cdr3_nt: TGTGCCAGCAGTTTAGGGGCCACGGGCGAAAAACTGTTTTTT
cdr3_aa: CASSLGATGEKLFF

v_call: TRBV7-2
d_call: NA
cdr3_length: 15
clone_size: NA
j_call: TRBJ1-2
cdr3_nt: TGTGCCAGCTCAGCACAGCCCGACGGAATCTATGGCTACACCTTC
cdr3_aa: CASSAQPDGIYGYTF

v_call: TRBV7-8
d_call: NA
cdr3_length: 17
clone_size: NA
j_call: TRBJ1-2
cdr3_nt: TGTGCCAGCAGCCAGCCGGGGACAACGACCGGAGGAGGGGGCTACACCTTC
cdr3_aa: CASSQPGTTTGGGGYTF

v_call: TRBV7-2
d_call: NA
cdr3_length: 16
clone_size: many
j_call: TRBJ2-7
cdr3_nt: TGTGCCAGCAGCCCCTACTCTTTTGGGGTTTCCTACGAGCAGTACTTC
cdr3_aa: CASSPYSFGVSYEQYF

v_call: TRBV5-1
d_call: NA
cdr3_length: 13
clone_size: many
j_call: TRBJ2-7
cdr3_nt: TGCGCCAGCAGCCCCGGGACCACCTACGAGCAGTACTTC
cdr3_aa: CASSPGTTYEQYF

v_call: TRBV14
d_call: NA
cdr3_length: 17
clone_size: once
j_call: TRBJ2-2
cdr3_nt: TGTGCCAGCAGCCAAGAGTATTGGCGGGAGAACACCGGGGAGCTGTTTTTT
cdr3_aa: CASSQEYWRENTGELFF

v_call: TRBV11-2
d_call: NA
cdr3_length: 15
clone_size: NA
j_call: TRBJ2-6
cdr3_nt: TGTGCCAGCAGCTTAACCGAGTCTGGGGCCAACGTCCTGACTTTC
cdr3_aa: CASSLTESGANVLTF

v_call: TRBV4-2
d_call: TRBD2
cdr3_length: 17
clone_size: NA
j_call: TRBJ2-7
cdr3_nt: TGTGCCAGCAGCCAAGATCTCGTTGGACTAGCGTATGGGGAGCAGTACTTC
cdr3_aa: CASSQDLVGLAYGEQYF

v_call: TRBV10-3
d_call: NA
cdr3_length: 13
clone_size: few
j_call: TRBJ1-5
cdr3_nt: TGTGCCATCACACAGGGTCAGAATCAGCCCCAGCATTTT
cdr3_aa: CAITQGQNQPQHF

v_call: TRBV12-3/TRBV12-4
d_call: NA
cdr3_length: 14
clone_size: many
j_call: TRBJ2-1
cdr3_nt: TGTGCCAGCAGTCCAGGCGGAAGTAACAATGAGCAGTTCTTC
cdr3_aa: CASSPGGSNNEQFF

v_call: TRBV6-1
d_call: TRBD1
cdr3_length: 14
clone_size: few
j_call: TRBJ1-4
cdr3_nt: TGTGCCAGCAGGCGACAGGGGGCTAATGAAAAACTGTTTTTT
cdr3_aa: CASRRQGANEKLFF

v_call: TRBV20-1
d_call: NA
cdr3_length: 16
clone_size: many
j_call: TRBJ1-6
cdr3_nt: TGCAGTGCTAGAGATCCACGGGGACGTAATAATTCACCCCTCCACTTT
cdr3_aa: CSARDPRGRNNSPLHF

v_call: TRBV7-9
d_call: NA
cdr3_length: 12
clone_size: many
j_call: TRBJ2-7
cdr3_nt: TGTGCCAGCAGCTTCGACAGTCCTGAGCAGTACTTC
cdr3_aa: CASSFDSPEQYF

v_call: TRBV10-3
d_call: TRBD2
cdr3_length: 13
clone_size: few
j_call: TRBJ2-1
cdr3_nt: TGTGCCATCACGGCTAGCGGGGGTAATGAGCAGTTCTTC
cdr3_aa: CAITASGGNEQFF

v_call: TRBV7-9
d_call: TRBD2
cdr3_length: 16
clone_size: once
j_call: TRBJ2-7
cdr3_nt: TGTGCCAGCAGCTTAGCTGGGACTAGCGGGAGCGGCGAGCAGTACTTC
cdr3_aa: CASSLAGTSGSGEQYF

v_call: TRBV20-1
d_call: TRBD2
cdr3_length: 15
clone_size: NA
j_call: TRBJ2-3
cdr3_nt: TGCAGTGCTCCAAGCCCCGGGCGGGGGACAGATACGCAGTATTTT
cdr3_aa: CSAPSPGRGTDTQYF

v_call: TRBV19
d_call: NA
cdr3_length: 15
clone_size: NA
j_call: TRBJ1-5
cdr3_nt: TGTGCCAGTAGTATAGGGAGGCTGGTAGGTCAGCCCCAGCATTTT
cdr3_aa: CASSIGRLVGQPQHF

v_call: TRBV7-2
d_call: NA
cdr3_length: 13
clone_size: NA
j_call: TRBJ1-4
cdr3_nt: TGTGCCAGCAGCCCAGGATCTAAGGAAAAACTGTTTTTT
cdr3_aa: CASSPGSKEKLFF

v_call: TRBV6-2/TRBV6-3
d_call: NA
cdr3_length: 12
clone_size: few
j_call: TRBJ2-7
cdr3_nt: TGTGCCAGCGGACTTAGCTCCTACGAGCAGTACTTC
cdr3_aa: CASGLSSYEQYF

v_call: TRBV24-1
d_call: NA
cdr3_length: 15
clone_size: few
j_call: TRBJ2-1
cdr3_nt: TGTGCCACCAGTGATCCGCAGACGGATTACAATGAGCAGTTCTTC
cdr3_aa: CATSDPQTDYNEQFF

v_call: TRBV5-1
d_call: NA
cdr3_length: 12
clone_size: many
j_call: TRBJ1-2
cdr3_nt: TGCGCCAGCAGCGTGCCACCCGGTGGCTACACCTTC
cdr3_aa: CASSVPPGGYTF

v_call: TRBV5-1
d_call: TRBD1
cdr3_length: 14
clone_size: few
j_call: TRBJ1-1
cdr3_nt: TGCGCCAGCAGACGGGACAGAAATAATGCTGAAGCTTTCTTT
cdr3_aa: CASRRDRNNAEAFF

v_call: TRBV6-6
d_call: NA
cdr3_length: 12
clone_size: few
j_call: TRBJ2-7
cdr3_nt: TGTGCCAGCAAGGGGACCTCCTACGAGCAGTACTTC
cdr3_aa: CASKGTSYEQYF

v_call: TRBV5-1
d_call: TRBD1
cdr3_length: 15
clone_size: many
j_call: TRBJ1-5
cdr3_nt: TGTGCCAGCAGCTTAGGAGACAGGGGGGATCAGCCCCAGCATTTT
cdr3_aa: CASSLGDRGDQPQHF